A selection of T cell receptor beta chains follows, all from one sample in a study of cytomegalovirus exposure and HLA in healthy donors. Method: immunoSEQ multiplex PCR; TCRdb's copy keeps in-frame clones and lacks some. This sample has 110,000 to 150,000 clones, with less than 95% found just once. The sequencing input was PBMCs. The receptors were sampled from a man aged 18 to 35 in good health and CMV-seropositive. CDR3s leave out the opening cysteine and the closing phenylalanine or tryptophan. The order of the fields is V gene, J gene, CDR3 protein.

TRBV2	TRBJ2-1	ASSLSGGSYNEQF
TRBV11-2	TRBJ1-2	ASSSPPGATGYT
TRBV29-1	TRBJ2-1	SVHRGNEQF
TRBV7-2	TRBJ2-7	ASSLGPGLYEQY
TRBV11-3	TRBJ2-7	ASSLDSQLYSYEQY
TRBV5-1	TRBJ1-1	ASSLEGARGTEAF
TRBV11-2	TRBJ2-7	ASTSSSGLGTYEQY
TRBV9	TRBJ1-3	ASSVVSGANSGNTIY
TRBV14	TRBJ2-7	ASSPRDTGEQY
TRBV4-1	TRBJ2-5	ASSQEVAGGRETQY
TRBV28	TRBJ2-3	ASSLSLAGGQGTQY
TRBV5-6	TRBJ1-2	ASSSQGNYGYT